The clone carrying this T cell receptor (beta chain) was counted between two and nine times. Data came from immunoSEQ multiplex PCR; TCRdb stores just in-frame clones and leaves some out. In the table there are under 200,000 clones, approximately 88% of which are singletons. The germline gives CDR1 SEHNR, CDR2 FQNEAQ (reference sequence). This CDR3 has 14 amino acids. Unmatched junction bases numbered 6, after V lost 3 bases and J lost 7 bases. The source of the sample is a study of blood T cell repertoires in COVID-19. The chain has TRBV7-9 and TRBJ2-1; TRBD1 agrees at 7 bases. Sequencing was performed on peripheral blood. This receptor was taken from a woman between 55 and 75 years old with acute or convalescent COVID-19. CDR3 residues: CASSFGQVGNEQFF. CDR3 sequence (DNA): TGTGCCAGCAGCTTTGGACAGGTAGGGAATGAGCAGTTCTTC.